Listed below are T cell receptor beta chains from one sample, sequenced in a study of T cells in Graves' hyperthyroidism and ophthalmopathy. TCRdb reprocessed the multiplex PCR reads with MiXCR, giving one entry per CDR3 protein. The sample contains nearly 600,000 distinct CDR3 sequences, approximately 15% of which appear only once. The specimen was blood. These receptors were obtained from a woman younger than 35 with Graves' ophthalmopathy. Each CDR3 is given with its conserved first and last residue. Fields, in order: clone size, J gene, D gene, V gene, CDR3 DNA, CDR3 protein. The D gene is left open where the match is weak. Expanded clones are given a class, and other clones once, few, many or no size at all.

>.|TRBJ2-7|TRBD1|TRBV9
TGTGCCAGCAGCGCAGGGGGACAGGGGGCCTACGAGCAGTACTTC
CASSAGGQGAYEQYF
>many|TRBJ1-1|.|TRBV28
TGTGCCAGCAGCCGCACTCAAGCTTACACTGAAGCTTTCTTT
CASSRTQAYTEAFF
>.|TRBJ1-6|.|TRBV4-3
TGCGCCAGCAGCCAAAATCCCCCGGGACACCTTGCCGGATCACCCCTCCACTTT
CASSQNPPGHLAGSPLHF
>.|TRBJ1-5|.|TRBV4-1
TGCGCCAGCAGCCAAGTCAGAGACAGCATCCTACAGCCCCAGCATTTT
CASSQVRDSILQPQHF
>many|TRBJ2-1|.|TRBV7-2
TGTGCCAGCAGCTTAGCGGCGTCAGGGGGGTTTTTCAATGAGCAGTTCTTC
CASSLAASGGFFNEQFF
>many|TRBJ1-1|.|TRBV13
TGTGCCAGCAGCGGAATAAAGGGGGGGCCCCCGAACACTGAAGCTTTCTTT
CASSGIKGGPPNTEAFF
>many|TRBJ2-5|TRBD2|TRBV14
TGTGCCAGCAGCCAAGGCAGGACTAGCGCCCAAGAGACCCAGTACTTC
CASSQGRTSAQETQYF
>many|TRBJ2-3|TRBD2|TRBV7-9
TGTGCCGGCTTCCGGACTAGCGGGAGGCCCGGTTTAGATACGCAGTATTTT
CAGFRTSGRPGLDTQYF
>.|TRBJ1-2|.|TRBV28
TGTGCCAGCAGTTCGACAGCTGGGGAATATGGCTACACCTTC
CASSSTAGEYGYTF
>many|TRBJ2-1|.|TRBV7-9
TGTGCCAGCAGCTTAGAGGACGGCTACAATGAGCAGTTCTTC
CASSLEDGYNEQFF
>.|TRBJ2-2|.|TRBV13
TGTGCCAGCGGGAAGAACAGGGAGCTGTTTTTT
CASGKNRELFF
>few|TRBJ1-1|.|TRBV18
TGTGCCAGCTCGTACTTGGAACTTCGGACTGAAGCTTTCTTT
CASSYLELRTEAFF
>many|TRBJ2-1|.|TRBV7-3
TGTGCCAGCAGCTCCGGCCCATTTAGCTCCTACAATGAGCAGTTCTTC
CASSSGPFSSYNEQFF
>few|TRBJ2-1|TRBD2|TRBV19
TGTGCCAGTAGTATAGTCGCTAGCGGGAGCGATGAGCAGTTCTTC
CASSIVASGSDEQFF
>many|TRBJ2-3|TRBD2|TRBV20-1
TGCGGATCTAGCGGGAGGGCCGGTGATACGCAGTATTTT
CGSSGRAGDTQYF
>few|TRBJ1-3|.|TRBV25-1
TGTGCCAGCAGTGAATATGAGACAGCCACTGGAAACACCATATATTTT
CASSEYETATGNTIYF
>many|TRBJ1-1|TRBD1|TRBV12-3/TRBV12-4
TGTGCCAGCAGTCCGGACAGGGATTACACTGAAGCTTTCTTT
CASSPDRDYTEAFF
>few|TRBJ2-7|.|TRBV11-2
TGTGCCAGCGGCTTAGGGCCTCAAGGGAGCTACGAGCAGTACTTC
CASGLGPQGSYEQYF
>many|TRBJ1-2|.|TRBV7-3
TGTGCCAGCAGCTTTACAGGGACCTATGGCTACACCTTC
CASSFTGTYGYTF
>.|TRBJ2-1|TRBD2|TRBV30
TGTGCCTGGAACCGCGGGGTACTAGCGAGGAATGAGCAGTTCTTC
CAWNRGVLARNEQFF
>few|TRBJ2-1|TRBD1|TRBV19
TGTGCCAGTACAATGGGACAGGGGCCATACGTCGCCAATGAGCAGTTCTTC
CASTMGQGPYVANEQFF
>.|TRBJ2-7|.|TRBV20-1
TGCAGTGCTAGAGGTACGGGAACGAACTCCTACGAGCAGTACTTC
CSARGTGTNSYEQYF
>.|TRBJ2-7|.|TRBV18
TGTGCCAGCTCACCGTACAGGGGAGGCTCCTACGAGCAGTACTTC
CASSPYRGGSYEQYF
>many|TRBJ2-1|TRBD2|TRBV11-3
TGTGCCAGACCTGGGGGGACTAGAATCGATGAGCAGTTCTTC
CARPGGTRIDEQFF
>.|TRBJ1-1|.|TRBV5-8
TGTGCCAGCAGCTTGGAGGGGCGTGAGGCTTTCTTT
CASSLEGREAFF
>few|TRBJ2-2|.|TRBV29-1
TGCAGCGTTTTCGGTTTTACCGGGGAGCTGTTTTTT
CSVFGFTGELFF
>many|TRBJ2-5|.|TRBV20-1
TGCAGGGCCTCAGGGAGCGGTCGAAAAGAGACCCAGTACTTC
CRASGSGRKETQYF
>many|TRBJ1-2|TRBD1|TRBV28
TGTGCCAGCTACCCCCCCACAGGGGGCGCGGGTGGCTACACCTTC
CASYPPTGGAGGYTF
>many|TRBJ2-4|.|TRBV11-1
TGTGCCAGCAGCTTAAAGGGCTTGAGCATTCAGTACTTC
CASSLKGLSIQYF
>.|TRBJ2-1|.|TRBV6-2/TRBV6-3
TGTGCCAGCAGTCCCCCCCGGGGGGCGGGTAATGAGCAGTTCTTC
CASSPPRGAGNEQFF
>many|TRBJ2-3|.|TRBV30
TGTGCCTGGAGCGTCGGGTCAGATACGCAGTATTTT
CAWSVGSDTQYF